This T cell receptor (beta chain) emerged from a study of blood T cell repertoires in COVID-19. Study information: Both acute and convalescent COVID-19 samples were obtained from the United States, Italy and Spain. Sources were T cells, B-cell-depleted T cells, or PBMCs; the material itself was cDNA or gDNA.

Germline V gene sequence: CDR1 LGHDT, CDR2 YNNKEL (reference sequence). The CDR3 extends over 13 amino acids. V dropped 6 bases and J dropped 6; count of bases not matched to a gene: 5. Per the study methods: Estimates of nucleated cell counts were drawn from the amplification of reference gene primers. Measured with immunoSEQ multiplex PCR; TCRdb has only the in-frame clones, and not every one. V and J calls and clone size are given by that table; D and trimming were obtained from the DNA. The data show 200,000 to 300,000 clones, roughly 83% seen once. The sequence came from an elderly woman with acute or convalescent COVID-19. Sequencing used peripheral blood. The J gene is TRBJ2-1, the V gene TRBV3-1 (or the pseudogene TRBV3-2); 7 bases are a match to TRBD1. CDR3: CASSRRDSNEQFF. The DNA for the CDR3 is TGTGCCAGCAGTCGCCGGGACAGCAATGAGCAGTTCTTC.